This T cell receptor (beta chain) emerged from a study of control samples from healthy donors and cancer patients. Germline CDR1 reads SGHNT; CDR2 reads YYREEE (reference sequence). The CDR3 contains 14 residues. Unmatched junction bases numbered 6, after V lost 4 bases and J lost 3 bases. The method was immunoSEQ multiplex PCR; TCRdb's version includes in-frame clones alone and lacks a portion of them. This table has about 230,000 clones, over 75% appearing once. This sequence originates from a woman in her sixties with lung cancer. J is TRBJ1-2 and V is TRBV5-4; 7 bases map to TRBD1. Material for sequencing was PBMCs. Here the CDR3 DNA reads TGTGCCAGCAGCAGAGGACAGGAGGACTATGGCTACACCTTC. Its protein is CASSRGQEDYGYTF.